Listed below are T cell receptor beta chains from one sample, sequenced in a study of T cell responses to AZD1222 COVID-19 vaccine. Libraries were prepared by immunoSEQ multiplex PCR; TCRdb keeps only in-frame clonotypes and omits some of them. The data show about 140,000 clones, with roughly 92% seen just once and about 5.5% held by the top ten. This specimen was peripheral blood, taken on day 0 of AZD1222 vaccination. These receptors all come from an adult in good health. Each CDR3 is given with its conserved first and last residue. The D gene is left open where the match is weak.

>TRBJ2-1|TRBD2|TRBV28
CASSPHSGGSYNEQFF
TGTGCCAGCAGTCCCCATAGCGGGGGGTCCTACAATGAGCAGTTCTTC
>TRBJ1-2|TRBD1|TRBV18
CASSPGTGGDGYTF
TGTGCCAGCTCACCGGGGACAGGGGGCGATGGCTACACCTTC
>TRBJ1-5|-|TRBV18
CASSPAGQNQPQHF
TGTGCCAGCTCACCGGCCGGGCAAAATCAGCCCCAGCATTTT
>TRBJ2-7|-|TRBV11-3
CASSSGLGSEQYF
TGTGCCAGCAGCTCGGGCCTTGGCTCCGAGCAGTACTTC
>TRBJ1-6|-|TRBV3-1/TRBV3-2
CASSAWGTASPLHF
TGTGCCAGCAGCGCATGGGGGACCGCTTCACCCCTCCACTTT
>TRBJ2-7|TRBD2|TRBV4-2
CASSQGTSLYEQYF
TGTGCCAGCAGCCAAGGGACTAGCTTGTACGAGCAGTACTTC
>TRBJ2-7|-|TRBV27
CASSLTRTSEQYF
TGTGCCAGCAGTTTAACACGAACCTCCGAGCAGTACTTC
>TRBJ1-3|TRBD1|TRBV10-3
CAISPDRDGNTIYF
TGTGCCATCAGCCCGGACAGGGACGGAAACACCATATATTTT
>TRBJ1-2|-|TRBV28
CASSLIRRNYGYTF
TGTGCCAGCAGTTTGATCAGGAGAAACTATGGCTACACCTTC
>TRBJ2-7|-|TRBV7-9
CASSGIGTYEQYF
TGTGCCAGCAGCGGTATAGGGACCTACGAGCAGTACTTC
>TRBJ1-1|-|TRBV10-1
CASSLDLNTEAFF
TGCGCCAGCAGTCTGGACTTGAACACTGAAGCTTTCTTT